Listed below are T cell receptor beta chains from one sample, sequenced in a study of blood T cell repertoires in COVID-19. Only in-frame clones appear in the TCRdb table, and some are missing; sequencing was by immunoSEQ multiplex PCR. The sample holds 130,000 or so clones, approximately 90% seen once. The sequenced material came from peripheral blood. The receptor source for this set is a human donor with COVID-19, enrolled during active disease. The donor label of this sample is uncertain. The CDR3 runs from the conserved cysteine through the conserved F or W. A D gene is named only where the DNA matches it firmly. Some rows have no size entry. The others give once, few or many, or a class for an expanded clone.

v_gene,d_gene,abundance,j_gene,CDR3aa,CDR3nt
TRBV3-1/TRBV3-2,.,.,TRBJ2-1,CASSQEAGAGEQFF,TGTGCCAGCAGCCAAGAGGCAGGGGCCGGGGAGCAGTTCTTC
TRBV5-4,.,few,TRBJ1-1,CASSFADRTNTEAFF,TGTGCCAGCAGCTTCGCCGACAGGACTAACACTGAAGCTTTCTTT
TRBV7-2,TRBD2,.,TRBJ2-5,CASSRLGLAVETQYF,TGTGCCAGCAGCCGCCTGGGACTAGCTGTCGAGACCCAGTACTTC
TRBV23-1,TRBD1,.,TRBJ2-1,CASSQQQGPVNNEQFF,TGCGCCAGCAGTCAACAACAGGGGCCTGTAAACAATGAGCAGTTCTTC
TRBV27,.,.,TRBJ2-2,CASWKGSATGELFF,TGTGCCAGCTGGAAGGGGTCGGCCACCGGGGAGCTGTTTTTT
TRBV3-1/TRBV3-2,.,once,TRBJ2-5,CASSQNAPSPDFQETQYF,TGTGCCAGCAGCCAAAACGCTCCCAGCCCGGACTTCCAAGAGACCCAGTACTTC
TRBV19,.,.,TRBJ2-1,CASSLDRSSYNEQFF,TGTGCCAGTAGTTTGGACAGAAGCTCCTACAATGAGCAGTTCTTC
TRBV10-2,TRBD2,.,TRBJ2-5,CASKLAGGLVETQYF,TGCGCCAGCAAGTTAGCGGGGGGTTTGGTAGAGACCCAGTACTTC
TRBV5-1,.,once,TRBJ2-2,CASSLEGESTGELFF,TGCGCCAGCAGCTTGGAAGGGGAATCCACCGGGGAGCTGTTTTTT
TRBV4-1,TRBD1,.,TRBJ1-1,CASSQEGTGLGMNTEAFF,TGCGCCAGCAGCCAAGAAGGGACAGGGCTGGGCATGAACACTGAAGCTTTCTTT
TRBV7-2,.,.,TRBJ2-7,CASSFEQVSTYEQYF,TGTGCCAGCAGCTTCGAACAGGTTTCCACCTACGAGCAGTACTTC
TRBV4-1,.,few,TRBJ2-2,CASSPIRGKTGELFF,TGCGCCAGCAGCCCAATCAGGGGCAAAACCGGGGAGCTGTTTTTT
TRBV4-2,TRBD2,.,TRBJ2-6,CASTSRGEVSGANVLTF,TGTGCCAGCACCTCGCGGGGGGAAGTCTCTGGGGCCAACGTCCTGACTTTC
TRBV24-1,.,once,TRBJ2-1,CATSDFPGEQFF,TGTGCCACCAGTGATTTCCCGGGTGAGCAGTTCTTC
TRBV3-1/TRBV3-2,TRBD2,.,TRBJ2-2,CASRIAGGNTGELFF,TGTGCCAGCAGAATAGCGGGGGGGAACACCGGGGAGCTGTTTTTT
TRBV5-6,.,.,TRBJ2-7,CASSLQGSYEQYF,TGTGCCAGCAGCTTGCAGGGCTCCTACGAGCAGTACTTC
TRBV5-1,TRBD2,.,TRBJ2-1,CASSLVAGTTYNEQFF,TGCGCCAGCAGCTTGGTGGCCGGGACTACTTACAATGAGCAGTTCTTC
TRBV24-1,.,few,TRBJ2-1,CASLGQGTSSYNEQFF,TGTGCCAGCCTGGGTCAGGGGACCAGCTCCTACAATGAGCAGTTCTTC
TRBV14,.,.,TRBJ2-6,CASSQDLRTGANVLTF,TGTGCCAGCAGCCAAGATTTGCGGACTGGGGCCAACGTCCTGACTTTC
TRBV10-3,.,.,TRBJ1-5,CAISEGQQSGGNQPQHF,TGTGCCATCAGTGAGGGACAGCAGAGCGGTGGCAATCAGCCCCAGCATTTT
TRBV5-1,TRBD2,.,TRBJ2-7,CASSLSGTTYEQYF,TGCGCCAGCAGCCTTAGCGGGACCACCTACGAGCAGTACTTC
TRBV5-1,TRBD1,once,TRBJ2-7,CASSWGTESYEQYF,TGCGCCAGCAGCTGGGGGACAGAAAGCTACGAGCAGTACTTC
TRBV3-1/TRBV3-2,.,.,TRBJ1-6,CASRQEGRGASPLHF,TGTGCCAGCAGACAAGAGGGTCGGGGGGCTTCACCCCTCCACTTT
TRBV5-4,TRBD1,once,TRBJ1-4,CASSSQGADEKLFF,TGTGCCAGCAGCTCACAGGGGGCGGATGAAAAACTGTTTTTT
TRBV7-3,.,.,TRBJ1-2,CASSLKTGSDGYTF,TGTGCCAGCAGCTTAAAAACAGGGTCGGATGGCTACACCTTC
TRBV10-3,.,once,TRBJ1-2,CAITNSREGNYGYTF,TGTGCCATCACCAATTCAAGGGAGGGGAACTATGGCTACACCTTC
TRBV7-6,TRBD1,.,TRBJ1-6,CASSSGGRYSPLHF,TGTGCCAGCAGCTCAGGGGGCCGCTATTCACCCCTCCACTTT
TRBV19,.,few,TRBJ1-3,CASSRETGNVGNTIYF,TGTGCCAGTAGCCGAGAAACAGGGAACGTAGGAAACACCATATATTTT
TRBV19,TRBD1,.,TRBJ1-5,CASTRGTGGNQPQHF,TGTGCCAGTACCCGGGGGACAGGGGGGAATCAGCCCCAGCATTTT
TRBV7-9,TRBD1,.,TRBJ1-3,CASSEYLRDRVYTIYF,TGTGCCAGCAGCGAGTATCTCCGGGACAGGGTTTACACCATATATTTT
TRBV7-9,.,.,TRBJ1-6,CASSLEGQASPLHF,TGTGCCAGCAGCTTAGAGGGACAAGCTTCACCCCTCCACTTT
TRBV10-3,TRBD1,.,TRBJ1-3,CAISDWDRHSGNTIYF,TGTGCCATCAGTGACTGGGACAGGCACTCTGGAAACACCATATATTTT
TRBV5-4,.,.,TRBJ2-2,CASSLEVRTNTGELFF,TGTGCCAGCAGCTTGGAAGTCAGAACGAACACCGGGGAGCTGTTTTTT
TRBV7-9,.,.,TRBJ1-5,CASSAQGGQQPQHF,TGTGCCAGCAGCGCCCAGGGTGGGCAGCAGCCCCAGCATTTT
TRBV2,TRBD1,once,TRBJ1-5,CASNGQGSPPQHF,TGTGCCAGCAACGGACAGGGAAGTCCGCCCCAGCATTTT
TRBV7-6,.,.,TRBJ2-2,CASSLAANTGELFF,TGTGCCAGCAGCTTAGCGGCCAACACCGGGGAGCTGTTTTTT
TRBV9,.,.,TRBJ2-6,CASSARGGTVSSGANVLTF,TGTGCCAGCAGCGCTAGGGGCGGGACAGTCTCTTCTGGGGCCAACGTCCTGACTTTC
TRBV7-2,.,few,TRBJ2-7,CASETGSVSEQYF,TGTGCCAGCGAGACAGGTTCTGTCTCCGAGCAGTACTTC
TRBV2,.,.,TRBJ1-2,CASSEDPGGYGYTF,TGTGCCAGCAGTGAAGACCCGGGAGGGTATGGCTACACCTTC
TRBV5-7,TRBD2,.,TRBJ2-5,CASRRGAQYF,TGTGCCAGCAGGCGGGGGGCCCAGTACTTC
TRBV30,.,.,TRBJ1-5,CAWNEGRPNQPQHF,TGTGCCTGGAACGAGGGCAGACCGAATCAGCCCCAGCATTTT
TRBV4-2,.,.,TRBJ1-2,CASSQDPGGPLDYGYTF,TGTGCCAGCAGCCAAGATCCGGGGGGACCCTTGGACTATGGCTACACCTTC
TRBV5-1,.,.,TRBJ2-1,CASSLGGTVSIEQFF,TGCGCCAGCAGCTTGGGAGGGACTGTATCTATTGAGCAGTTCTTC
TRBV7-9,TRBD1,.,TRBJ1-5,CASSLAGRQGYSNQPQHF,TGTGCCAGCAGCTTAGCTGGACGACAGGGTTATAGCAATCAGCCCCAGCATTTT
TRBV19,.,few,TRBJ2-7,CASSIDTGGRVEQYF,TGTGCCAGTAGTATAGATACCGGGGGGCGGGTCGAGCAGTACTTC
TRBV28,TRBD2,once,TRBJ2-5,CASSFSSGPIRTQYF,TGTGCCAGCAGTTTCTCTAGCGGGCCGATAAGGACCCAGTACTTC
TRBV7-9,TRBD2,.,TRBJ2-4,CASSPGRAEAKNIQYF,TGTGCCAGCAGCCCCGGGAGGGCTGAGGCCAAAAACATTCAGTACTTC
TRBV6-4,.,.,TRBJ1-2,CASSQGRVGYTF,TGTGCCAGCAGCCAGGGAAGGGTTGGCTACACCTTC
TRBV6-5,TRBD1,.,TRBJ1-1,CASSYTTGVTEAFF,TGTGCCAGCAGTTACACTACAGGGGTCACTGAAGCTTTCTTT
TRBV6-1,.,.,TRBJ1-2,CASSEPPWGEGSGYTF,TGTGCCAGCAGTGAACCTCCATGGGGGGAAGGTAGTGGCTACACCTTC
TRBV7-2,.,.,TRBJ1-3,CASSLSSSGSGNTIYF,TGTGCCAGCAGCTTATCTTCCTCAGGCTCTGGAAACACCATATATTTT
TRBV7-9,.,.,TRBJ1-2,CASSPDVSVNYGYTF,TGTGCCAGCAGCCCTGATGTGTCGGTGAACTATGGCTACACCTTC
TRBV28,TRBD1,.,TRBJ1-2,CASSPGQGAYYGYTF,TGTGCCAGCAGTCCGGGACAGGGGGCCTACTATGGCTACACCTTC